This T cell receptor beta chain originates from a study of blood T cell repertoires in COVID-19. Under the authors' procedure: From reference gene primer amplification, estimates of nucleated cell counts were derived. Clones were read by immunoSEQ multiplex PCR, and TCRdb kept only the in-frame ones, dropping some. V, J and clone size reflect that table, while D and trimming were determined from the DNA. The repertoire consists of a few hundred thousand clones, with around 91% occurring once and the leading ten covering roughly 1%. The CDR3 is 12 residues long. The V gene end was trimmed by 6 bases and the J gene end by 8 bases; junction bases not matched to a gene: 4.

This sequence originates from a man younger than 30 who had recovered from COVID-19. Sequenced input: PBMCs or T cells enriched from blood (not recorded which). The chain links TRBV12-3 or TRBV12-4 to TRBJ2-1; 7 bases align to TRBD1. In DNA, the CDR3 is TGTGCCAGCAGACGGACAGGTGATGAGCAGTTCTTC. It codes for CASRRTGDEQFF.